This is a list of T cell receptor beta chains from one sample in a study of blood T cell repertoires in COVID-19. This table comes from immunoSEQ multiplex PCR, and its TCRdb copy is limited to in-frame clones, with some not included. Among a few hundred thousand clones listed, around 90% were seen once. Sequenced input: peripheral blood. Receptors were obtained from a man in his forties with acute or convalescent COVID-19. The CDR3 runs from the conserved cysteine through the conserved F or W. The D gene is left open where the match is weak. A row's size may be missing; if present it is once, few, many or a size class.

clone_size	v_call	d_call	j_call	cdr3_aa	cdr3_nt
-	TRBV27	TRBD2	TRBJ2-1	CASSPRTSGGQYNEQFF	TGTGCCAGCAGTCCTAGGACTAGCGGGGGGCAGTACAATGAGCAGTTCTTC
-	TRBV4-3	TRBD1	TRBJ1-2	CASSQDWGQGMYGYTF	TGCGCCAGCAGCCAAGATTGGGGACAGGGCATGTATGGCTACACCTTC
-	TRBV7-7	TRBD1	TRBJ2-7	CASSRDRDAEQYF	TGTGCTAGCAGCCGGGACAGGGATGCTGAGCAGTACTTC
once	TRBV2	-	TRBJ2-1	CASMRDSNEQFF	TGTGCCAGCATGCGGGATAGCAATGAGCAGTTCTTC
-	TRBV7-7	TRBD2	TRBJ2-1	CASSPGLAGVNEQFF	TGTGCTAGCAGCCCAGGACTAGCGGGAGTTAATGAGCAGTTCTTC
-	TRBV5-1	TRBD1	TRBJ1-1	CASSPRGLQGAGVTEAFF	TGCGCCAGCAGCCCCCGAGGGTTACAGGGGGCGGGGGTCACTGAAGCTTTCTTT
-	TRBV6-1	TRBD1	TRBJ2-7	CASSTRDSASYEQYF	TGTGCCAGCAGTACCCGGGACAGTGCATCCTACGAGCAGTACTTC
-	TRBV7-3	TRBD2	TRBJ2-3	CASSFVRGGIDTQYF	TGTGCCAGCAGCTTTGTCCGCGGGGGAATAGATACGCAGTATTTT
-	TRBV11-3	-	TRBJ2-3	CASSLRVTDTQYF	TGTGCCAGCAGCTTACGGGTCACAGATACGCAGTATTTT
-	TRBV5-6	-	TRBJ1-1	CASNLWGDTEAFF	TGTGCCAGCAACCTTTGGGGGGACACTGAAGCTTTCTTT
-	TRBV23-1	-	TRBJ1-6	CATDGRSSPLHF	TGCGCCACTGACGGCCGGAGTTCACCCCTCCACTTT
-	TRBV3-1/TRBV3-2	-	TRBJ2-3	CASSQEWPKSTDTQYF	TGTGCCAGCAGCCAAGAGTGGCCAAAAAGCACAGATACGCAGTATTTT
-	TRBV27	-	TRBJ1-6	CASSSQGSYNSPLHF	TGTGCCAGCAGTTCTCAGGGCTCCTATAATTCACCCCTCCACTTT
-	TRBV2	TRBD2	TRBJ2-7	CASRDGTSGQSSYEQYF	TGTGCCAGCAGGGACGGGACTAGCGGTCAAAGCTCCTACGAGCAGTACTTC
-	TRBV27	-	TRBJ1-6	CASSLWSGQPKSQTPLHF	TGTGCCAGCAGTTTATGGTCGGGTCAACCGAAATCCCAGACACCCCTCCACTTT
-	TRBV14	TRBD2	TRBJ2-3	CASSATSGRVADTQYF	TGTGCCAGCAGCGCCACTAGCGGGAGGGTCGCAGATACGCAGTATTTT
-	TRBV11-2	TRBD2	TRBJ2-7	CASSLGTSGAYEQYF	TGTGCCAGCAGCCTAGGGACTAGCGGCGCCTACGAGCAGTACTTC
-	TRBV6-2/TRBV6-3	-	TRBJ1-5	CASSTSGGGGQPQHF	-
-	TRBV10-3	-	TRBJ1-3	CAISDGKAGNTIYF	TGTGCCATCAGTGATGGCAAAGCTGGAAACACCATATATTTT
-	TRBV19	-	TRBJ1-1	CASSISLNTEAFF	TGTGCCAGTAGTATAAGCCTGAACACTGAAGCTTTCTTT
-	TRBV7-2	-	TRBJ2-7	CASTLSAGLLEQYF	TGTGCCAGCACCCTTTCGGCAGGTCTTCTGGAGCAGTACTTC
-	TRBV5-1	TRBD2	TRBJ2-7	CASASPPSTSGVLHF	TGCGCCAGCGCTAGTCCTCCGAGTACTAGCGGAGTTTTACACTTC
once	TRBV9	-	TRBJ2-7	CASSDHRGGEQYF	TGTGCCAGCAGCGATCACAGGGGGGGCGAGCAGTACTTC
-	TRBV3-1/TRBV3-2	TRBD1	TRBJ1-2	CASSDPGTGNYGYTF	TGTGCCAGCAGCGACCCCGGGACAGGCAACTATGGCTACACCTTC
few	TRBV9	-	TRBJ2-2	CASSVFSYSGGELFF	TGTGCCAGCAGCGTATTCTCATACTCCGGCGGGGAGCTGTTTTTT
many	TRBV6-1	TRBD2	TRBJ2-3	CASSEARPGRVTDTQYF	TGTGCCAGCAGTGAAGCTCGCCCAGGGAGGGTCACAGATACGCAGTATTTT
-	TRBV7-6	-	TRBJ1-5	CASSPHWRGHQPQHF	TGTGCCAGCAGCCCACATTGGAGGGGCCATCAGCCCCAGCATTTT
once	TRBV7-2	TRBD1	TRBJ2-7	CASSLEGTASYEQYF	TGTGCCAGCAGCTTAGAGGGGACAGCTTCCTACGAGCAGTACTTC
-	TRBV4-2	-	TRBJ1-1	CASSHDRLNTEAFF	TGTGCCAGCAGCCACGACAGGTTGAACACTGAAGCTTTCTTT
-	TRBV6-5	TRBD1	TRBJ1-2	CASRGDREGYTF	TGTGCCAGCAGAGGGGACAGGGAAGGCTACACCTTC
-	TRBV3-1/TRBV3-2	TRBD1	TRBJ2-2	CASSQARGQGPGELFF	TGTGCCAGCAGCCAAGCGAGGGGACAGGGGCCCGGGGAGCTGTTTTTT
-	TRBV11-2	-	TRBJ1-4	CASSLYLSVEKLFF	TGTGCCAGCAGCTTATATCTGTCTGTGGAAAAACTGTTTTTT
-	TRBV27	-	TRBJ2-1	CASSFGGNEQFF	TGTGCCAGCAGTTTCGGGGGTAATGAGCAGTTCTTC
few	TRBV20-1	-	TRBJ2-1	CSASKSPSSYNEQFF	TGCAGTGCTAGTAAGAGTCCGAGCTCCTACAATGAGCAGTTCTTC
once	TRBV4-2	-	TRBJ1-1	CASSQDGWAGTEAFF	TGTGCCAGCAGCCAAGATGGGTGGGCGGGGACTGAAGCTTTCTTT
-	TRBV6-5	-	TRBJ2-5	CASSYSLDRRQETQYF	TGTGCCAGCAGTTACTCGCTTGACAGGCGCCAAGAGACCCAGTACTTC
-	TRBV5-6	-	TRBJ2-3	CASSYLPGNIDTQYF	TGTGCCAGCAGCTATCTGCCGGGGAATATAGATACGCAGTATTTT
-	TRBV10-3	-	TRBJ2-3	CAISWEDTQYF	TGTGCGATTAGTTGGGAGGATACGCAGTATTTT
few	TRBV18	-	TRBJ2-6	CASSPRAGSGANVLTF	TGTGCCAGCTCACCACGGGCAGGCTCTGGGGCCAACGTCCTGACTTTC